In its sample, the clone carrying this T cell receptor (beta chain) was seen once. The antigen is unknown. Other DNA sequences in this specimen translate into the identical CDR3. This sample is drawn from a study of shared clonotypes between healthy human individuals. Overall study findings and caveats: Sorted-subset samples were not fully sequenced, rarefaction indicated. Across a handful of donors, naive CD4 shared approximately 4.5%, naive CD8 under 4%, memory CD4 less than 2.5%, memory CD8 about 0.4%.

The material for each subset, its genomic DNA, was split evenly across several immunoSEQ plates. In the sorted-subset replicate PCRs, around 0.2 ug DNA, around 32,000 T cell genomes, was used. Sequencing was performed with immunoSEQ multiplex PCR; in TCRdb, only in-frame clones are kept and a portion is missing. The repertoire includes about 1.5 million clones, 95% to 99% of them detected once, and roughly 0.45% sits in the top ten. The J segment lost 1 base and the V segment lost 0 bases, leaving 4 bases of the junction unmatched. The CDR3 is 16 amino acids. Germline V CDR1 and CDR2: SGDLS, YYNGEE. This receptor was obtained from a man aged 25-45 years in good health. J is TRBJ2-1 and V is TRBV9; 7 bases fit TRBD2. The sequencing input was naive CD4+ T cells sorted from blood. Sample subset: CD45RA+ positively selected. The CDR3: CASSVGGGLSYNEQFF. As DNA, the CDR3 is TGTGCCAGCAGCGTAGGCGGGGGTCTATCCTACAATGAGCAGTTCTTC.